Listed here are 18 T cell receptor beta chains from one sample, sequenced in a study of T cell responses to AZD1222 COVID-19 vaccine. Using immunoSEQ multiplex PCR, the repertoire was profiled, and TCRdb retains in-frame clones only, with some absent. The table includes about 130,000 clones, over 75% detected once. This specimen consisted of peripheral blood, obtained on day 0 of AZD1222 vaccination. These receptor sequences come from an adult in good health.

V gene TRBV7-9 combines with J gene TRBJ2-7, with TRBD1 matching 10 bases. The junction had 14 bases not matched to a gene; V was cut back by 4 bases and J by 2 bases. CDR3 size: 18 residues. Germline V gives CDR1 SEHNR, CDR2 FQNEAQ (reference sequence). DNA for the CDR3: TGTGCCAGCAGCTCCCTGCGGGGGGACAGGGGTATTGCCTACGAGCAGTACTTC. Residues: CASSSLRGDRGIAYEQYF.

This sequence joins TRBV3-1 (or the pseudogene TRBV3-2) and TRBJ2-7, with a possible D match to TRBD2 (5 bases). CDR3 size: 13 residues. The V gene's germline CDR1 is LGHDT and CDR2 YNNKEL (reference sequence). V shed 0 bases and J shed 5 bases, with 8 bases lying between them. CDR3 DNA: TGTGCCAGCAGCCAAGAGTGGGGAGACGAGCAGTACTTC. As protein: CASSQEWGDEQYF.

V usage is TRBV29-1 and J usage is TRBJ2-7; 7 nucleotides align to TRBD1. CDR1 is SQVTM, CDR2 ANQGSEA, per germline. The CDR3 extends over 13 amino acids. With 6 bases clipped from V and 0 bases from J, the junction kept 5 bases outside the gene matches. The CDR3 reads CSVRGTASYEQYF. CDR3 in DNA: TGCAGCGTCCGAGGGACAGCCTCCTACGAGCAGTACTTC.

V is TRBV3-1 (or the pseudogene TRBV3-2) and J is TRBJ1-1; D is unresolved. The CDR3 spans 15 residues. Germline loops: CDR1 LGHDT, CDR2 YNNKEL (reference sequence). Trimming shortened V by 1 base and J by 2 bases, and 11 bases separated the two germline ends. CDR3 sequence: CASSQGVIGNTEAFF. DNA for the CDR3: TGTGCCAGCAGCCAAGGGGTCATCGGTAACACTGAAGCTTTCTTT.

The rearrangement uses TRBV4-1 and TRBJ1-2, with D possibly TRBD1 on 5 matching bases. The germline V and J ends were trimmed by 5 bases and 8 bases, with 27 bases remaining between them. Germline-derived CDR1 and CDR2 are MGHRA and YSYEKL. The CDR3 runs to 17 residues. CDR3 coding DNA: TGCGCCAGCAGCTCCGACCCCGGGACGGGTGACGTGGGGGGCTACACCTTC. This translates into CASSSDPGTGDVGGYTF.

This chain links TRBV7-2 with TRBJ2-3; D not resolved. V shed 1 base and J shed 6 bases, with 14 bases lying between them. Germline CDR1 SGHTA, CDR2 FQGNSA. CDR3 size: 15 residues. The CDR3, as DNA: TGTGCCAGCAGCTTAGGCCCCCCGAAGAGGGATACGCAGTATTTT. Amino acids: CASSLGPPKRDTQYF.

This chain joins TRBV6-4 and TRBJ1-3; a possible D gene is TRBD1 (5 bases). Germline assignment: CDR1 MRHNA and CDR2 SNTAGT. The CDR3 runs 17 residues. V lost 0 bases and J lost 5, with 17 bases in between. CDR3 nucleotide sequence: TGTGCCAGCAGTGACTCGTTTCAGGGCAAACTTCGAAACACCATATATTTT. The encoded protein is CASSDSFQGKLRNTIYF.

The V gene is TRBV29-1, the J gene TRBJ1-2; D is possibly TRBD1 (6 bases). The CDR3 runs 13 residues. The V end was cut by 7 bases, the J end by 0 bases, with 12 bases between. Germline values: CDR1 SQVTM, CDR2 ANQGSEA. DNA of the CDR3: TGCAGCGCTGACAGGACGGCTAACTATGGCTACACCTTC. Translating it yields CSADRTANYGYTF.

This chain joins TRBV28 and TRBJ2-7; D is unresolved. Germline CDR1 reads MDHEN; CDR2 reads SYDVKM. The CDR3 totals 12 residues. Trimming took off 3 bases at V and 1 base at J, with 4 bases between the two ends. CDR3 in DNA: TGTGCCAGCAGTTTTGGTTCCTACGAGCAGTACTTC. Its translation: CASSFGSYEQYF.

The rearrangement uses TRBV5-4 and TRBJ2-1; D might be TRBD1 or TRBD2, each matching 5 bases. V shed 5 bases and J shed 5 bases, with 17 bases lying between them. CDR3 length equals 15 residues. Germline V gene lookup returns CDR1 SGHNT and CDR2 YYREEE (reference sequence). In nucleotides, the CDR3 is TGTGCCAGCAGATGGGACGTCGAGCAAGACAATGAGCAGTTCTTC. Its translation is CASRWDVEQDNEQFF.

The chain joins TRBV7-2 to TRBJ1-5, with no clear D. The CDR3 sequence is 13 residues long. The germline V gene has CDR1 SGHTA and CDR2 FQGNSA. The germline V and J ends were trimmed by 4 bases and 6 bases, with 10 bases remaining between them. The DNA of the CDR3 is TGTGCCAGCAGCTGGCAGGCGCCTCAGCCCCAGCATTTT. Its protein is CASSWQAPQPQHF.

The rearrangement uses TRBV19 and TRBJ1-1, with 8 bases aligning to TRBD1. CDR3 length: 19 residues. With 3 bases clipped from V and 0 bases from J, the junction kept 15 bases outside the gene matches. Germline V CDR1 and CDR2: LNHDA, SQIVND (reference sequence). CDR3 protein: CASSMITGTGVTLNTEAFF. In DNA, the CDR3 is TGTGCCAGTAGTATGATAACCGGGACAGGAGTCACCTTGAACACTGAAGCTTTCTTT.

The chain couples TRBV24-1 to TRBJ1-2; 7 positions match TRBD1. CDR1 KGHDR and CDR2 SFDVKD come from the germline V gene. The CDR3 extends over 19 amino acids. V was clipped by 0 bases and J by 2 bases; unmatched bases: 14. In nucleotides, the CDR3 is TGTGCCACCAGTGATTTGCGGCGTGAAGGGGGCTCTTCCAACTATGGCTACACCTTC. This sequence encodes CATSDLRREGGSSNYGYTF.

This clone appeared once. The chain is built from TRBV21-1 and TRBJ2-2; the table's D call of TRBD2 was not tested on the DNA. TRBV21-1 is assigned pseudogene status. The CDR3 extends over 15 amino acids. CDR3 sequence reads: CASSKAPGGSGELFF. In DNA, the CDR3 is TGTGCCAGCAGCAAAGCGCCCGGGGGATCCGGGGAGCTGTTTTTT.

The sample holds a few counts of this clone. The chain combines TRBV4-2 with TRBJ1-6; D is possibly TRBD1 (6 bases). Between the trimmed V and J ends, which lost 3 bases and 7 bases, there was a span of 16 bases. CDR3 length: 16 residues. Germline lookup yields CDR1 LGHNA and CDR2 YNFKEQ. In DNA form, the CDR3 reads TGTGCCAGCAGCCAGGAACTTACAGGGCTCAATTCACCCCTCCACTTT. Protein: CASSQELTGLNSPLHF.

The chain joins TRBV28 to TRBJ2-7; 8 bases line up with TRBD1. V trimming: 9 bases; J trimming: 1 base; junction bases outside the gene matches: 11. The CDR3 spans 15 residues. In germline, CDR1 is MDHEN, CDR2 SYDVKM. CDR3 bases: TGTGCCAGTGGGGCAGGGGGCCTTCTGTCCTACGAGCAGTACTTC. As protein: CASGAGGLLSYEQYF.

This clone was picked up one time. V and J are TRBV18 and TRBJ1-2; D remains ambiguous. Germline V gene lookup returns CDR1 KGHSH and CDR2 LQKENI. The V and J ends lost 2 bases and 4 bases respectively, with 5 bases between them. The CDR3 runs to 12 residues. The DNA for the CDR3 is TGTGCCAGCTCACCAAACCTCTATGGCTACACCTTC. It yields the protein CASSPNLYGYTF.

This clone was detected once. The J gene is TRBJ1-5, the V gene TRBV6-5, with TRBD1 as a possible D gene (6 bases). Germline V gene sequence: CDR1 MNHEY, CDR2 SVGAGI. CDR3 length: 14 residues. V lost 7 bases and J lost 4, with 14 bases in between. The CDR3 spells CASIVVQGNQPQHF. The CDR3 nucleotides read TGTGCCAGCATTGTCGTACAGGGAAATCAGCCCCAGCATTTT.